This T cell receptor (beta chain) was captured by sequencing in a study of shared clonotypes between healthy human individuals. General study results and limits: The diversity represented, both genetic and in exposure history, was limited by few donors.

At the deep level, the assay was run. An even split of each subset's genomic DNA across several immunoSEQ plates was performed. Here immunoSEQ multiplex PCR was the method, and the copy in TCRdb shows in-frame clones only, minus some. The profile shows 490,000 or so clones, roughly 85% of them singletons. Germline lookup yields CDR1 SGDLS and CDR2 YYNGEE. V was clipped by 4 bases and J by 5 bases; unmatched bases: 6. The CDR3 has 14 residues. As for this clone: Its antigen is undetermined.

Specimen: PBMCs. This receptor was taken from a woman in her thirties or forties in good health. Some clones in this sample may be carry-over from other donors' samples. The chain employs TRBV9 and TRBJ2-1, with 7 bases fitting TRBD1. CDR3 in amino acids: CASSTGDRHNEQFF. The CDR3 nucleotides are TGTGCCAGCAGCACCGGGGACAGACACAATGAGCAGTTCTTC.